Shown below are 14 T cell receptor beta chains from a single sample sequenced in a study of blood T cell repertoires in COVID-19. Profiled with immunoSEQ multiplex PCR; TCRdb holds only in-frame clones, not every one. Found here are around 66,000 clones, 80% of them singletons; the top ten hold about a tenth. Specimen: peripheral blood. These receptors were taken from a human donor in a cohort sampled during active COVID-19.

The table lists this clone with a few counts. The genes are TRBV28 and TRBJ2-7; D uncertain. The length of the CDR3 is 14 residues. CDR1 and CDR2 from the germline V gene are MDHEN and SYDVKM. The ends were cut back, 6 bases at V and 0 bases at J, with 12 bases in the middle. The CDR3 bases are TGTGCCAGCAGCCCGGGTGGTACCTCCTACGAGCAGTACTTC. The encoded protein is CASSPGGTSYEQYF.

The rearrangement links TRBV12-3 or TRBV12-4 to TRBJ2-7; perhaps TRBD1 as D (5 bases). Trimming pared 7 bases from V and 1 base from J, leaving 8 bases between. The CDR3 runs to 12 residues. In DNA form, the CDR3 reads TGTGCCAGCACCCAGGGTTCCTACGAGCAGTACTTC. It is translated as CASTQGSYEQYF.

This clone was seen a single time. The chain has TRBV5-6 and TRBJ2-7, with 12 bases aligning to TRBD1. V dropped 4 bases and J dropped 8; count of bases not matched to a gene: 7. The CDR3 extends over 14 amino acids. The germline V gene encodes CDR1 SGHDT and CDR2 YYEEEE. CDR3 sequence (DNA): TGTGCCAGCAGCCAAGCCGGGACAGGGGGCCAGCAGTACTTC. This gives the protein CASSQAGTGGQQYF.

The chain links TRBV21-1 to TRBJ2-7; TRBD1, the table's D call, lacks a check against the DNA. TRBV21-1 is a pseudogene locus. The CDR3 is 16 residues long. Written as DNA, the CDR3 is TGTGCCAGCAGCAAAGGGTTGGCCAGGGTCGTCCGTGAGCAGTACTTC. Protein sequence: CASSKGLARVVREQYF.

The rearrangement joins TRBV14 to TRBJ2-7; D might be TRBD2 (7 bases). Germline V gives CDR1 SGHDN, CDR2 FVKESK. The CDR3 extends over 14 amino acids. Trimming shortened V by 1 base and J by 5 bases, and 12 bases separated the two germline ends. The CDR3 loop is CASSQVQGRDEQYF. The CDR3 DNA reads TGTGCCAGCAGCCAAGTGCAGGGGAGGGACGAGCAGTACTTC.

The chain couples TRBV7-2 to TRBJ2-3, with TRBD1 identical over 7 bases. V shed 5 bases, J shed 4 bases, and the junction held 9 bases outside the gene matches. There are 15 residues in the CDR3. Germline V gives CDR1 SGHTA, CDR2 FQGNSA. As DNA, the CDR3 is TGTGCCAGCAGCGGACAGGTGAATGCCCCAGATACGCAGTATTTT. Encoded protein: CASSGQVNAPDTQYF.

The V call is TRBV2, the J call TRBJ1-1; D is unresolved. This CDR3 is built from 13 residues. V lost 5 bases and J lost 7, with 14 bases in between. The V gene's germline CDR1 is SNHLY and CDR2 FYNNEI. The CDR3 region has the DNA TGTGCCAGCAGTCCTGGTGGCCCCTTTGAAGCTTTCTTT. This translates into CASSPGGPFEAFF.

The V gene is TRBV21-1, the J gene TRBJ1-1; whether TRBD1, the table's D call, matches the DNA was not checked. TRBV21-1 is a pseudogene. This CDR3 spans 15 amino acids. CDR3 loop: CASSKRPTGNTEAFF. Here the CDR3 DNA reads TGTGCCAGCAGCAAAAGACCGACAGGGAACACTGAAGCTTTCTTT.

The rearrangement uses TRBV23-1 and TRBJ1-2; possible D gene TRBD1, 5 bases. TRBV23-1 is known as an ORF, though its function is uncertain. The germline V and J ends were trimmed by 6 bases and 5 bases, with 31 bases remaining between them. This CDR3 contains 19 residues. The CDR3 loop reads CASSPLVGRKRGLWYGYTF. The CDR3 DNA is TGCGCCAGCAGCCCCCTGGTGGGAAGGAAAAGGGGCCTATGGTATGGCTACACCTTC.

The chain recombines TRBV23-1 with TRBJ2-7, with 8 bases lining up with TRBD1. TRBV23-1 is treated as an ORF (open reading frame) with a function not yet certain. J gave up 4 bases and V 6 bases, and 17 bases lay outside the gene matches. The CDR3 sequence is 17 residues long. CDR3 sequence reads: CASRPLITDRDLYEQYF. DNA of the CDR3: TGCGCCAGCAGACCCCTTATTACGGACAGGGACCTTTACGAGCAGTACTTC.

The chain combines TRBV7-2 with TRBJ2-7, with D possibly being TRBD2 (6 bases). The CDR3 spans 13 residues. V lost 5 bases to trimming and J lost 5 bases, with 13 bases between them. Germline V gene sequence: CDR1 SGHTA, CDR2 FQGNSA. This CDR3 is CASSLREGHEQYF. CDR3 DNA sequence: TGTGCCAGCAGCCTGCGGGAAGGTCACGAGCAGTACTTC.

The V gene is TRBV10-3, the J gene TRBJ2-7, with TRBD2 identical over 9 bases. The CDR3 is 15 residues long. Germline V gene lookup returns CDR1 ENHRY and CDR2 SYGVKD. V dropped 2 bases and J dropped 3; count of bases not matched to a gene: 5. CDR3 sequence: CAISESGRPYYEQYF. Here the CDR3 DNA reads TGTGCCATCAGTGAGAGCGGGAGGCCCTACTACGAGCAGTACTTC.

The rearrangement joins TRBV28 to TRBJ2-1; D is possibly TRBD1 (6 bases). Deletions cut 5 bases from V and 6 bases from J, with 23 bases between. Germline V lookup: CDR1 MDHEN, CDR2 SYDVKM. The length of the CDR3 is 17 residues. CDR3 region: CASSPNMIRGGGNEQFF. Written as DNA, the CDR3 is TGTGCCAGCAGTCCAAACATGATCAGGGGTGGTGGCAATGAGCAGTTCTTC.

The chain is built from TRBV5-1 and TRBJ2-7; 11 bases line up with TRBD2. Trimming took 4 bases from V and 0 from J; bases not matched to a gene: 3. The CDR3 is 15 residues long. In germline, CDR1 is SGHRS, CDR2 YFSETQ. The CDR3 region has the DNA TGCGCCAGCAGCCAGGGGACTAGCGGCTCCTACGAGCAGTACTTC. Its translation is CASSQGTSGSYEQYF.